These 27 T cell receptor beta chains were sequenced from one sample in a study of patients and donors after allogeneic stem cell transplantation (dated by TCRdb to about 2020). Libraries were built with RT-PCR. The listed sequencing device is NextSeq 550. The public reads were reanalyzed by TCRdb: fastp trimming at Q25, MiXCR alignment, in-frame beta chains only. CDR3 protein duplicates are merged, each entry listing the most common genes and DNA. The sample table shows more than 850,000 distinct CDR3 sequences, and more than 15% are seen once. The ten top clones hold around 5.5% of the sample. Sequencing was carried out using blood, either unsorted or a sorted T cell fraction (not recorded which). The receptors originated from a human donor who was either an allogeneic HSCT recipient or a stem cell or donor lymphocyte infusion donor (not recorded which). It is not recorded whose cells these are; they may come from a transplant donor.

This clonotype appeared a few times. V gene TRBV27 combines with J gene TRBJ1-2; D call uncertain. V lost 2 bases, J lost 4 bases, and 8 bases lay in between. The CDR3 extends over 13 amino acids. The V gene's germline CDR1 is MNHEY and CDR2 SMNVEV (reference sequence). The CDR3, as DNA: TGTGCCAGCAGTTTAAAGCTATCCTATGGCTACACCTTC. It specifies CASSLKLSYGYTF.

The chain employs TRBV18 and TRBJ2-7; D gene unclear. V was cut by 1 base and J by 2 bases, with 12 bases left in between. This CDR3 spans 15 amino acids. Germline CDR1 is KGHSH and CDR2 is LQKENI. For the CDR3, the DNA is TGTGCCAGCTCACCACAGCCGTCAGACACCTACGAGCAGTACTTC. This translates into CASSPQPSDTYEQYF. The full variable domain, completed using reference TRBV18 and TRBJ2-7, is NAGVMQNPRHLVRRRGQEARLRCSPMKGHSHVYWYRQLPEEGLKFMVYLQKENIIDESGMPKERFSAEFPKEGPSILRIQQVVRGDSAAYFCASSPQPSDTYEQYFGPGTRLTVT.

J is TRBJ1-5 and V is TRBV5-6, with D possibly TRBD1 on 6 matching bases. Germline assignment: CDR1 SGHDT and CDR2 YYEEEE. V was trimmed by 6 bases and J by 6 bases, leaving 19 bases between them. The CDR3 runs to 15 residues. The CDR3 spells CASTWGTNGGQPQHF. CDR3 nucleotides: TGTGCCAGCACCTGGGGGACAAATGGAGGTCAGCCCCAGCATTTT. The entire variable domain, with the rest obtained from reference TRBV5-6 and TRBJ1-5, is as follows: DAGVTQSPTHLIKTRGQQVTLRCSPKSGHDTVSWYQQALGQGPQFIFQYYEEEERQRGNFPDRFSGHQFPNYSSELNVNALLLGDSALYLCASTWGTNGGQPQHFGDGTRLSIL.

The chain couples TRBV4-3 to TRBJ1-5, with 7 nucleotides matching TRBD1. Germline V gene sequence: CDR1 LGHNA, CDR2 YSLEER. The CDR3 has 17 amino acids. J lost 7 bases, V lost 0 bases, and 12 bases had no gene match. Here the CDR3 DNA reads TGCGCCAGCAGCCAAGACTGGGACAGTCTAGGGATGCAGCCCCAGCATTTT. Its translation is CASSQDWDSLGMQPQHF.

A few counts support this clonotype. The rearrangement uses TRBV20-1 and TRBJ2-5; D remains unclear. The CDR3 totals 13 residues. The germline V and J ends were trimmed by 0 bases and 5 bases, with 10 bases remaining between them. Germline assignment: CDR1 DFQATT and CDR2 SNEGSKA (reference sequence). CDR3 protein: CSARDLSLETQYF. CDR3 DNA sequence: TGCAGTGCTAGAGACCTTAGCTTGGAGACCCAGTACTTC.

The rearrangement joins TRBV7-9 to TRBJ1-1; the D gene is possibly TRBD1 (6 bases). The CDR3 runs 17 residues. V was clipped by 4 bases and J by 4 bases, with 22 bases between them. CDR1 is SEHNR and CDR2 is FQNEAQ in the germline V gene (reference sequence). CDR3 residues: CASSSDSTALSGTEAFF. In DNA form, the CDR3 reads TGTGCCAGCAGCTCGGACAGTACCGCATTGTCTGGCACTGAAGCTTTCTTT.

This clonotype has only a few counts. The rearrangement links TRBV9 to TRBJ1-6; possibly TRBD1 for D (5 bases). With 6 bases removed from V and 8 bases from J, the gap between germline ends came to 15 bases. The CDR3 contains 14 residues. The germline CDR1 and CDR2 sequences are SGDLS and YYNGEE. Written as DNA, the CDR3 is TGTGCCAGCACCCGGGGCAGGGCGGATTCACCCCTCCACTTT. Protein: CASTRGRADSPLHF. The full variable domain, completed using reference TRBV9 and TRBJ1-6, is DSGVTQTPKHLITATGQRVTLRCSPRSGDLSVYWYQQSLDQGLQFLIQYYNGEERAKGNILERFSAQQFPDLHSELNLSSLELGDSALYFCASTRGRADSPLHFGNGTRLTVT.

CDR3 DNA sequence: TGCAGTGCTAGGGACCAAGACAGGGGGCCTTTTTGGGGTGAGCAGTTCTTC. Translation gives CSARDQDRGPFWGEQFF. V gene TRBV20-1 combines with J gene TRBJ2-1; TRBD1 agrees at 10 bases. CDR3 length: 17 residues. Trimming removed 3 bases from V and 9 bases from J; junction bases left unmatched: 17. Germline loops: CDR1 DFQATT, CDR2 SNEGSKA (reference sequence).

The chain has TRBV7-2 and TRBJ2-1, with D perhaps TRBD2 (5 bases). The CDR3 extends over 14 amino acids. Germline CDR1 reads SGHTA; CDR2 reads FQGNSA. V was cut by 5 bases and J by 6 bases, with 14 bases left in between. The CDR3 DNA follows: TGTGCCAGCAGCGCACTCAATGCGGGCAATGAGCAGTTCTTC. It codes for CASSALNAGNEQFF.

J is TRBJ2-1 and V is TRBV2, with D unclear. The CDR3 loop spans 12 amino acids. Germline assignment: CDR1 SNHLY and CDR2 FYNNEI. V was clipped by 6 bases and J by 10 bases, with 13 bases between them. The CDR3 reads CASSPGPPEQFF. CDR3 bases: TGTGCCAGCAGCCCCGGACCCCCCGAGCAGTTCTTC. The entire variable domain, with the rest obtained from reference TRBV2 and TRBJ2-1, is as follows: EPEVTQTPSHQVTQMGQEVILRCVPISNHLYFYWYRQILGQKVEFLVSFYNNEISEKSEIFDDQFSVERPDGSNFTLKIRSTKLEDSAMYFCASSPGPPEQFFGPGTRLTVL.

The J gene is TRBJ2-7, the V gene TRBV6-1; no clear D gene. Trimming removed 10 bases at V and 3 bases at J, with 22 bases between. This CDR3 region has 15 residues. Per the germline V gene, CDR1 is MNHNS and CDR2 is SASEGT. The CDR3 region is CATSLKIYEGYEQYF. In nucleotides, the CDR3 is TGTGCCACCTCTCTTAAGATATACGAAGGCTACGAGCAGTACTTC.

The rearrangement uses TRBV4-3 and TRBJ2-7; maybe TRBD1 (5 bases). The CDR3 is made up of 14 amino acids. Between the trimmed V and J ends, which lost 0 bases and 6 bases, there was a span of 12 bases. The germline V gene has CDR1 LGHNA and CDR2 YSLEER. The CDR3 coding sequence is TGCGCCAGCAGCCAAGAGGTTGGACACAGCGAGCAGTACTTC. Translation: CASSQEVGHSEQYF.

This clonotype was counted only a few times. The CDR3 loop reads CSVWDGRYQETQYF. The CDR3 DNA sequence: TGCAGCGTTTGGGACGGCCGATATCAAGAGACCCAGTACTTC. The V gene is TRBV29-1, the J gene TRBJ2-5; D assignment may be TRBD1 or TRBD2 (5 bases each). Germline V gives CDR1 SQVTM, CDR2 ANQGSEA. CDR3 length: 14 amino acids. Trimming shortened V by 5 bases and J by 2 bases, and 15 bases separated the two germline ends.

This sequence joins TRBV6-1 and TRBJ2-1; D is undetermined. Trimming pared 10 bases from V and 2 bases from J, leaving 15 bases between. The CDR3 extends over 14 amino acids. Germline CDR1 is MNHNS and CDR2 is SASEGT. CDR3 in amino acids: CATHPTGPYNEQFF. The CDR3 DNA is TGTGCCACCCACCCCACCGGACCCTACAATGAGCAGTTCTTC.

The chain links TRBV6-1 to TRBJ2-2; TRBD2 aligns across 7 bases. V gave up 6 bases and J gave up 5 bases; unmatched junction bases: 15. CDR1 and CDR2 (germline): MNHNS, SASEGT. The CDR3 extends over 17 amino acids. The CDR3 bases are TGTGCCAGCAGCCCTAAGATCACGCGGGAGCCTACCGGGGAGCTGTTTTTT. Translating gives CASSPKITREPTGELFF.

V usage is TRBV7-6 and J usage is TRBJ2-5, with 9 bases identical to TRBD2. The CDR3 sequence is 15 residues long. Germline lookup yields CDR1 SGHVS and CDR2 FNYEAQ. Trimming cost V 5 bases and J 5 bases; bases outside gene matches: 9. This CDR3 is CASSPYRSGRETQYF. The CDR3 DNA follows: TGTGCCAGCAGCCCTTATCGAAGCGGGAGGGAGACCCAGTACTTC.

This clonotype was picked up a small number of times. The rearrangement uses TRBV6-5 and TRBJ2-7; D gene uncertain. This CDR3 is built from 15 residues. Per germline, CDR1 MNHEY and CDR2 SVGAGI. V was pared by 2 bases and J by 3 bases, with 14 bases between. CDR3: CASSYRAGVSYEQYF. The CDR3 DNA reads TGTGCCAGCAGTTACAGGGCAGGAGTCAGCTACGAGCAGTACTTC.

This clonotype has a handful of counts. This chain joins TRBV7-7 and TRBJ1-1; weak D call: TRBD1 (5 bases). Germline V lookup: CDR1 SSHAT, CDR2 FNYEAQ (reference sequence). This CDR3 is built from 10 residues. The CDR3 loop is CSTDNTEAFF. As DNA, the CDR3 is TGTTCGACAGATAACACTGAAGCTTTCTTT.

This clonotype has a handful of counts. The chain combines TRBV6-2 or TRBV6-3 with TRBJ2-7; 11 positions agree with TRBD1. Losses at the gene ends were 2 bases for V and 3 bases for J; bases not matched to a gene: 6. CDR1 and CDR2 from the germline V gene are MNHEY and SVGEGT. The CDR3 is 16 residues long. The CDR3 is CASSYLAGTGGYEQYF. CDR3 coding DNA: TGTGCCAGCAGTTACCTCGCCGGGACAGGGGGCTACGAGCAGTACTTC.

The genes are TRBV7-9 and TRBJ2-7, with 9 bases identical to TRBD1. The V segment lost 5 bases and the J segment 2 bases; nucleotides outside the gene matches: 10. Germline V lookup: CDR1 SEHNR, CDR2 FQNEAQ (reference sequence). The CDR3 has 16 amino acids. The CDR3 is CASSTNRDRATYEQYF. In DNA form, the CDR3 reads TGTGCCAGCAGCACAAACCGGGACAGGGCAACCTACGAGCAGTACTTC.

Only a few counts were recorded for this clonotype. The chain recombines TRBV7-9 with TRBJ2-4; 9 bases fit TRBD1. Germline CDR1 reads SEHNR; CDR2 reads FQNEAQ (reference sequence). This CDR3 comprises 16 residues. V trimming: 5 bases; J trimming: 2 bases; junction bases outside the gene matches: 7. The CDR3 protein is CASSRTGGKTKNIQYF. The CDR3 DNA sequence: TGTGCCAGCAGCCGAACAGGGGGCAAAACCAAAAACATTCAGTACTTC.

V usage is TRBV7-8 and J usage is TRBJ1-2; D is unclear. The CDR3 contains 14 residues. Between the trimmed V and J ends, which lost 2 bases and 4 bases, there was a span of 11 bases. CDR1 is SGHVS, CDR2 FQNEAQ, per germline. CDR3 region: CASSLSRLPYGYTF. The CDR3 DNA sequence: TGTGCCAGCAGCTTATCAAGGCTGCCCTATGGCTACACCTTC.

The gene calls are TRBV20-1 and TRBJ2-5; 7 nucleotides align to TRBD1. V shed 6 bases and J 1 base; nucleotides not matched to a gene: 5. The CDR3 runs 13 residues. Germline assignment: CDR1 DFQATT and CDR2 SNEGSKA (reference sequence). The CDR3 nucleotides read TGCAGTGCCCCGGGACAGACCCAAGAGACCCAGTACTTC. This gives the protein CSAPGQTQETQYF.

This chain connects TRBV28 to TRBJ1-1, with D perhaps TRBD1 (6 bases). CDR1 is MDHEN and CDR2 is SYDVKM in the germline V gene. The CDR3 length is 14 residues. V shed 6 bases and J shed 0 bases, with 11 bases lying between them. The CDR3 is CASRPGGVNTEAFF. The CDR3, as DNA: TGTGCCAGCAGGCCTGGGGGCGTGAACACTGAAGCTTTCTTT.

The rearrangement uses TRBV9 and TRBJ2-7, with D uncertain. The V gene's germline CDR1 is SGDLS and CDR2 YYNGEE. Trimming shortened V by 0 bases and J by 9 bases, and 19 bases separated the two germline ends. The CDR3 has 15 residues. DNA of the CDR3: TGTGCCAGCAGCGTAGGGACCGGACCGCTCTCGGGGCAGTACTTC. It encodes CASSVGTGPLSGQYF.

The J gene is TRBJ2-5, the V gene TRBV7-2; possible D gene TRBD2, 6 bases. V was trimmed by 1 base and J by 5 bases, leaving 14 bases between them. Germline V CDR1 and CDR2: SGHTA, FQGNSA. The CDR3 covers 15 residues. This CDR3 is CASSLGTGTRETQYF. The CDR3 DNA sequence: TGTGCCAGCAGCTTAGGCACCGGGACTCGGGAGACCCAGTACTTC.

The chain employs TRBV15 and TRBJ2-2; D gene uncertain. The CDR3 consists of 14 residues. Per the germline V gene, CDR1 is LNHNV and CDR2 is YYDKDF (reference sequence). Trimming left V 5 bases short and J 4 bases short, with 11 bases between. The CDR3 nucleotides are TGTGCCACCAGCGGCGACATGGGCACCGGGGAGCTGTTTTTT. Translation: CATSGDMGTGELFF.